The 21 T cell receptor beta chains below were found in one sample sequenced in a study of T cells in Graves' hyperthyroidism and ophthalmopathy. There were TCR beta CDR3 regions amplified from RNA transcripts. HTBI primers drove first-round RT-PCR of the TCR CDR3. TCRdb redid the calling of the multiplex PCR reads with MiXCR, one entry per CDR3 protein. This sample has 660,000 or so distinct CDR3 sequences; just under 45% occur once, and the top ten carry roughly 7.2%. Source material: peripheral blood or thyroid tissue (not recorded which). The receptors were gathered from an adult man with Graves' disease, either hyperthyroidism or ophthalmopathy (not recorded which).

This clonotype was found many times. The chain couples TRBV14 to TRBJ1-1, with 8 bases identical to TRBD1. CDR1 and CDR2 (germline): SGHDN, FVKESK. The CDR3 runs to 14 residues. V was clipped by 3 bases and J by 5 bases; unmatched bases: 5. This CDR3 is CASSHRGQGTEAFF. CDR3 bases: TGTGCCAGCAGCCACCGAGGACAGGGAACTGAAGCTTTCTTT. The full variable domain, in which reference TRBV14 and TRBJ1-1 provide the parts outside the CDR3, is EAGVTQFPSHSVIEKGQTVTLRCDPISGHDNLYWYRRVMGKEIKFLLHFVKESKQDESGMPNNRFLAERTGGTYSTLKVQPAELEDSGVYFCASSHRGQGTEAFFGQGTRLTVV.

This chain joins TRBV2 and TRBJ1-4, with D unresolved. Per germline, CDR1 SNHLY and CDR2 FYNNEI. V lost 0 bases and J 6 bases, leaving 2 bases between the germline ends. The CDR3 spans 12 residues. The CDR3 nucleotides are TGTGCCAGCAGTGAAGCGGATGAAAAACTGTTTTTT. This gives the protein CASSEADEKLFF. The entire variable domain, with the rest obtained from reference TRBV2 and TRBJ1-4, is as follows: EPEVTQTPSHQVTQMGQEVILRCVPISNHLYFYWYRQILGQKVEFLVSFYNNEISEKSEIFDDQFSVERPDGSNFTLKIRSTKLEDSAMYFCASSEADEKLFFGSGTQLSVL.

The chain links TRBV20-1 to TRBJ2-7; D possibly corresponds to TRBD1 (6 bases). This CDR3 spans 14 amino acids. V was cut by 1 base and J by 1 base, with 11 bases left in between. Germline V gene sequence: CDR1 DFQATT, CDR2 SNEGSKA (reference sequence). The chain's CDR3 is CSARGHRVSYEQYF. CDR3 DNA sequence: TGCAGTGCTAGAGGCCACAGGGTTTCCTACGAGCAGTACTTC.

The chain carries TRBV30 and TRBJ1-3; D is uncertain. Germline CDR1 is GTSNPN and CDR2 is SVGIG (reference sequence). The V and J ends lost 2 bases and 0 bases respectively, with 5 bases between them. The CDR3 has 13 amino acids. CDR3 sequence: CAWSLSSGNTIYF. Here the CDR3 DNA reads TGTGCCTGGAGTTTGAGCTCTGGAAACACCATATATTTT.

The sample holds a few counts of this clonotype. This chain connects TRBV19 to TRBJ1-4, with TRBD1 as a possible D gene (5 bases). V was trimmed by 7 bases and J by 7 bases, leaving 13 bases between them. The CDR3 is 13 residues long. The germline CDR1 and CDR2 sequences are LNHDA and SQIVND (reference sequence). CDR3 bases: TGTGCCAGTACCACGGGGGTTCGTGAAAAACTGTTTTTT. It encodes CASTTGVREKLFF.

This clonotype was detected only a few times. The gene calls are TRBV12-3 or TRBV12-4 and TRBJ1-1, with D uncertain. The CDR3 covers 16 residues. V lost 2 bases to trimming and J lost 0 bases, with 13 bases between them. CDR3 DNA sequence: TGTGCCAGCAGTTTAATCGTAGGGTTTATGAACACTGAAGCTTTCTTT. Protein sequence: CASSLIVGFMNTEAFF.

The chain joins TRBV9 to TRBJ2-7; tentatively, D is TRBD1 or TRBD2 (6 bases each). The CDR3 runs 18 residues. V lost 4 bases and J lost 0, with 23 bases in between. From germline, CDR1 is SGDLS and CDR2 YYNGEE. CDR3 sequence reads: CASSPGGQYDYYSYEQYF. The CDR3 DNA sequence: TGTGCCAGCAGCCCTGGGGGGCAGTACGACTACTACTCCTACGAGCAGTACTTC. The variable domain in full, with the rest retrieved from reference TRBV9 and TRBJ2-7, is DSGVTQTPKHLITATGQRVTLRCSPRSGDLSVYWYQQSLDQGLQFLIQYYNGEERAKGNILERFSAQQFPDLHSELNLSSLELGDSALYFCASSPGGQYDYYSYEQYFGPGTRLTVT.

The chain employs TRBV2 and TRBJ1-1; TRBD1 might be the D (5 bases). This CDR3 is built from 12 residues. Trimming pared 8 bases from V and 6 bases from J, leaving 13 bases between. CDR1 is SNHLY and CDR2 is FYNNEI in the germline V gene. DNA for the CDR3: TGTGCCAGCTCACCCAGCAGGGCTGAAGCTTTCTTT. Translation: CASSPSRAEAFF. Supplemented by reference TRBV2 and TRBJ1-1, the full variable domain reads EPEVTQTPSHQVTQMGQEVILRCVPISNHLYFYWYRQILGQKVEFLVSFYNNEISEKSEIFDDQFSVERPDGSNFTLKIRSTKLEDSAMYFCASSPSRAEAFFGQGTRLTVV.

On this clonotype itself: At one end the junction does not follow the germline gene, possibly because of a read error. This chain connects TRBV10-3 to TRBJ1-2, with D possibly being TRBD1 (5 bases). The germline V gene has CDR1 ENHRY and CDR2 SYGVKD. CDR3 size: 12 residues. In DNA form, the CDR3 reads TGTGCCAGCAGTTTGACAGACTCTGGCTACACCTTC. It codes for CASSLTDSGYTF.

V gene TRBV25-1 combines with J gene TRBJ2-5; possibly TRBD1 or TRBD2 for D (5 bases each). The better agreement between TRBJ2-1 and the DNA end casts doubt on the J call. Germline V gene data show CDR1 as MGHDK and CDR2 as SYGVNS. This CDR3 has 14 residues. The CDR3 region is CASSDTGPYNEQFF. CDR3 in DNA: TGTGCCAGCAGTGATACGGGGCCCTACAATGAGCAGTTCTTC.

In regard to this clonotype: It may be a read error: a sequence one base away is much more abundant. This rearrangement joins TRBV19 to TRBJ2-2; 7 bases are a match to TRBD1. The CDR3 sequence is 14 residues long. Germline assignment: CDR1 LNHDA and CDR2 SQIVND (reference sequence). The CDR3 bases are TGTGTCAGTGACTGGACAGGGAACACCGGGGAGCTGTTTTTT. Protein: CVSDWTGNTGELFF.

The chain carries TRBV5-1 and TRBJ2-2; 7 bases fit TRBD2. This CDR3 is built from 16 residues. J lost 5 bases, V lost 5 bases, and 12 bases had no gene match. CDR1 is SGHRS, CDR2 YFSETQ, per germline. The CDR3 nucleotides are TGCGCCAGCAGATCACGCCCCGGGGAGGGGACCGGGGAGCTGTTTTTT. Protein: CASRSRPGEGTGELFF.

In this sample, this clonotype turned up many times. The V gene is TRBV6-1, the J gene TRBJ1-2, with 8 bases fitting TRBD1. V shed 0 bases, J shed 13 bases, and the junction held 7 bases outside the gene matches. Germline V gene sequence: CDR1 MNHNS, CDR2 SASEGT. This CDR3 spans 13 amino acids. CDR3 region: CASSEAGRGPGTF. CDR3 sequence (DNA): TGTGCCAGCAGTGAAGCAGGCAGGGGGCCCGGCACCTTC.

Worth noting for this clonotype: Just one base apart from a much larger clone, this may be a read error. The gene calls are TRBV2 and TRBJ1-1, with 10 bases matching TRBD1. Germline V CDR1 and CDR2: SNHLY, FYNNEI. This CDR3 contains 14 residues. The V gene end was trimmed by 6 bases and the J gene end by 1 base; junction bases not matched to a gene: 2. The CDR3 sequence is CASRTGGSNTEAFF. In nucleotides, the CDR3 is TGTGCCAGCAGGACAGGGGGCTCGAACACTGAAGCTTTCTTT. The full variable domain, its missing parts supplied by reference TRBV2 and TRBJ1-1, is EPEVTQTPSHQVTQMGQEVILRCVPISNHLYFYWYRQILGQKVEFLVSFYNNEISEKSEIFDDQFSVERPDGSNFTLKIRSTKLEDSAMYFCASRTGGSNTEAFFGQGTRLTVV.

This chain joins TRBV29-1 and TRBJ1-4, with TRBD1 matching 11 bases. Germline CDR1 is SQVTM and CDR2 is ANQGSEA. The V and J ends lost 5 bases and 5 bases, in that order; junction bases with no gene match: 1. CDR3 length equals 13 residues. CDR3 in DNA: TGCAGCGTTAGGGACAGGGGGAATGAAAAACTGTTTTTT. It is translated as CSVRDRGNEKLFF.

The V gene is TRBV7-8, the J gene TRBJ1-3; no definite D call. CDR1 is SGHVS and CDR2 is FQNEAQ in the germline V gene. V was cut by 1 base and J by 6 bases, with 13 bases left in between. The CDR3 has 15 amino acids. CDR3 in DNA: TGTGCCAGCAGCTTAGTTTCGGCTTCAAAAAACACCATATATTTT. This gives the protein CASSLVSASKNTIYF.

This clonotype was detected a few times. This chain links TRBV19 with TRBJ1-5; a weak D match, TRBD1 (6 bases). This CDR3 has 15 amino acids. Per germline, CDR1 LNHDA and CDR2 SQIVND (reference sequence). Trimming left V 7 bases short and J 0 bases short, with 13 bases between. The CDR3: CASTQQGTSNQPQHF. The DNA for the CDR3 is TGTGCCAGTACCCAACAGGGAACTAGCAATCAGCCCCAGCATTTT.

J is TRBJ1-1 and V is TRBV29-1, with 7 bases identical to TRBD1. The CDR3 loop spans 13 amino acids. V dropped 7 bases and J dropped 3; count of bases not matched to a gene: 8. Per germline, CDR1 SQVTM and CDR2 ANQGSEA. CDR3 bases: TGCAGCGGTCGGGACAGATCAGACACTGAAGCTTTCTTT. It is translated as CSGRDRSDTEAFF.

This chain links TRBV10-3 with TRBJ2-3; D unresolved. CDR1 and CDR2 from the germline V gene are ENHRY and SYGVKD. Trimming took off 10 bases at V and 2 bases at J, with 19 bases between the two ends. CDR3 length: 15 amino acids. The CDR3 region is CATRSPVPHTDTQYF. CDR3 coding DNA: TGTGCCACCCGCTCACCCGTTCCCCACACAGATACGCAGTATTTT.

This clonotype showed up many times. V is TRBV2 and J is TRBJ1-4; TRBD1 might be the D (5 bases). CDR1 is SNHLY and CDR2 is FYNNEI in the germline V gene. The CDR3 runs 14 residues. V dropped 8 bases and J dropped 6 bases, with 16 bases sitting between them. CDR3 nucleotide sequence: TGTGCCAGCTTCGGCAGGGACCTGGATGAAAAACTGTTTTTT. Its translation is CASFGRDLDEKLFF. Full variable domain (missing parts from reference TRBV2 and TRBJ1-4): EPEVTQTPSHQVTQMGQEVILRCVPISNHLYFYWYRQILGQKVEFLVSFYNNEISEKSEIFDDQFSVERPDGSNFTLKIRSTKLEDSAMYFCASFGRDLDEKLFFGSGTQLSVL.

Concerning this clonotype itself: The DNA is omitted, as the CDR3 cannot be located on it reliably, and the CDR3 follows TCRdb's listing. This chain links TRBV7-2 with TRBJ2-2; TRBD1 reflects the table's D call only, with no check against the DNA. CDR1 is SGHTA and CDR2 is FQGNSA in the germline V gene. Both ends counted, the CDR3 spans 15 residues. CDR3 amino acids: CASSWGGGSSSEQFF.